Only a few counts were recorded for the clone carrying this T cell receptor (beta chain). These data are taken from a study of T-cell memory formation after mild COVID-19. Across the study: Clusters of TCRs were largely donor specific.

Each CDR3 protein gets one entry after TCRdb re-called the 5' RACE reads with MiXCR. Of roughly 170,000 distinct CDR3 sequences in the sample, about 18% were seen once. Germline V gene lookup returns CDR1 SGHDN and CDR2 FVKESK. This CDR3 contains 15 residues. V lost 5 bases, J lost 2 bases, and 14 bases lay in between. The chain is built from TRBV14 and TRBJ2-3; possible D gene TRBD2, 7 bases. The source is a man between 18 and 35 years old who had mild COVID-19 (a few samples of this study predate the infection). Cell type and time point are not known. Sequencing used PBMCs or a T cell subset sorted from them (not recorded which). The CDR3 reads CASSRSGTYTDTQYF. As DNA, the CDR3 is TGTGCCAGCAGCAGAAGCGGGACATACACAGATACGCAGTATTTT.